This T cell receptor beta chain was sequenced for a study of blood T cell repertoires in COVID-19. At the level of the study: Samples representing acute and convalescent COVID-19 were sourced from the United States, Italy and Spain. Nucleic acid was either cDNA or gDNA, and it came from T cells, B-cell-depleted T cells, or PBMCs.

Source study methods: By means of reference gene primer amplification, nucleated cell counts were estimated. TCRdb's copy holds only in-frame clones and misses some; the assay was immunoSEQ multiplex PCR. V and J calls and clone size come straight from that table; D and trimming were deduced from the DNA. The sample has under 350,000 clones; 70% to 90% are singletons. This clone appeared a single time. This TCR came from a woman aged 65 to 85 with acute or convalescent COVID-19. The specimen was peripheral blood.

CDR3 sequence reads: CASSYGQAQTDTQYF. DNA of the CDR3: TGCGCCAGCAGCTATGGCCAGGCACAGACAGATACGCAGTATTTT. The gene calls are TRBV5-1 and TRBJ2-3; D remains ambiguous. V lost 3 bases, J lost 3 bases, and 14 bases lay in between. The CDR3 is 15 residues long. Looked up from germline, CDR1 is SGHRS and CDR2 is YFSETQ.